Below, 29 T cell receptor beta chains from the same sample are listed, as sequenced in a study of cytomegalovirus exposure and HLA in healthy donors. The PCR was carried out with 60 Vbeta primers and 13 Jbeta primers. The protocol was immunoSEQ multiplex PCR, while the TCRdb copy is restricted to in-frame clones and leaves out a portion. The sample has roughly 110,000 clones; roughly 80% are singletons. Material: PBMCs. All receptors derive from a female donor in good health and CMV-seronegative.

The V gene is TRBV5-1, the J gene TRBJ2-5; 7 bases are a match to TRBD2. Germline CDR1 SGHRS, CDR2 YFSETQ. The trim removed 4 bases at V and 5 bases at J, leaving 11 bases unmatched. The CDR3 covers 15 residues. The CDR3 spells CASSVTGLTAETQYF. The CDR3 DNA reads as TGCGCCAGCAGCGTAACGGGACTAACAGCGGAGACCCAGTACTTC. Full variable domain (remainder filled in from reference TRBV5-1 and TRBJ2-5): KAGVTQTPRYLIKTRGQQVTLSCSPISGHRSVSWYQQTPGQGLQFLFEYFSETQRNKGNFPGRFSGRQFSNSRSEMNVSTLELGDSALYLCASSVTGLTAETQYFGPGTRLLVL.

The CDR3: CASGGGPSNQPQHF. In DNA, the CDR3 is TGTGCCAGCGGGGGGGGGCCGAGCAATCAGCCCCAGCATTTT. This rearrangement joins TRBV2 to TRBJ1-5; D may be TRBD1 (6 bases). Germline values: CDR1 SNHLY, CDR2 FYNNEI. This CDR3 has 14 residues. Trimming left V 8 bases short and J 1 base short, with 12 bases between. Looking up the rest from reference TRBV2 and TRBJ1-5 gives the full variable domain: EPEVTQTPSHQVTQMGQEVILRCVPISNHLYFYWYRQILGQKVEFLVSFYNNEISEKSEIFDDQFSVERPDGSNFTLKIRSTKLEDSAMYFCASGGGPSNQPQHFGDGTRLSIL.

V and J are TRBV18 and TRBJ1-1; D is unclear. CDR3 length: 15 amino acids. Germline V gene sequence: CDR1 KGHSH, CDR2 LQKENI. The ends were cut back, 3 bases at V and 5 bases at J, with 16 bases in the middle. The CDR3 region has the DNA TGTGCCAGCTCACCTCCCCCGAGCCCCAGGACTGAAGCTTTCTTT. This sequence encodes CASSPPPSPRTEAFF.

V is TRBV4-2 and J is TRBJ2-3; a weak D match, TRBD1 (6 bases). V lost 0 bases and J 1 base, leaving 11 bases between the germline ends. Germline values: CDR1 LGHNA, CDR2 YNFKEQ. The CDR3 has 16 residues. DNA of the CDR3: TGTGCCAGCAGCCAAGATCCCCGACAGGGCACAGATACGCAGTATTTT. Its translation: CASSQDPRQGTDTQYF.

J is TRBJ1-1 and V is TRBV5-1; the match to TRBD1 covers 7 bases. This CDR3 has 15 amino acids. Germline V gene lookup returns CDR1 SGHRS and CDR2 YFSETQ. V dropped 4 bases and J dropped 2; count of bases not matched to a gene: 8. CDR3 loop: CASSGPGQRNTEAFF. CDR3 DNA sequence: TGCGCCAGCAGCGGCCCGGGACAGCGTAACACTGAAGCTTTCTTT.

The chain uses TRBV6-5 and TRBJ1-5; a possible D gene is TRBD1 (6 bases). The length of the CDR3 is 14 residues. Germline lookup yields CDR1 MNHEY and CDR2 SVGAGI. V shed 4 bases and J shed 2 bases, with 9 bases lying between them. The CDR3 nucleotides read TGTGCCAGCAGTTCGAGACAGGGCAATCAGCCCCAGCATTTT. Its translation is CASSSRQGNQPQHF.

The chain carries TRBV12-5 and TRBJ2-7, with D possibly matching TRBD1 (6 bases). CDR3 size: 14 residues. Between the trimmed V and J ends, which lost 6 bases and 3 bases, there was a span of 15 bases. The germline V gene has CDR1 LGHNT and CDR2 FRNRAP. The CDR3 spells CASGRDNPGYEQYF. CDR3 bases: TGTGCTAGTGGCCGGGACAACCCGGGCTACGAGCAGTACTTC.

Details on this clone: Its ends do not fully match the called genes, so a read error is possible. The V gene is TRBV7-9, the J gene TRBJ1-3; weak D call: TRBD1 (5 bases). In germline, CDR1 is SEHNR, CDR2 FQNEAQ (reference sequence). The length of the CDR3 is 17 residues. CDR3 protein: CSSSLGQSGYSGNTIYF. CDR3 DNA sequence: TGTTCCAGCAGCTTAGGTCAATCAGGGTACTCTGGAAACACCATATATTTT.

This chain connects TRBV7-9 to TRBJ1-3, with TRBD1 matching 8 bases. Trimming at V came to 1 base and at J to 0 bases, leaving 5 bases not matched to a gene. CDR1 and CDR2 from the germline V gene are SEHNR and FQNEAQ (reference sequence). The CDR3 is made up of 17 amino acids. The CDR3 DNA sequence: TGTGCCAGCAGCTTAGGGGACAGGCGACACTCTGGAAACACCATATATTTT. It translates to CASSLGDRRHSGNTIYF.

The J gene is TRBJ1-1, the V gene TRBV6-5, with 7 bases aligning to TRBD1. This CDR3 spans 14 amino acids. J was trimmed by 5 bases and V by 4 bases; bases with no gene match: 7. Germline V lookup: CDR1 MNHEY, CDR2 SVGAGI. The CDR3 region is CASSLKPGGTEAFF. CDR3 DNA sequence: TGTGCCAGCAGTTTGAAACCAGGGGGAACTGAAGCTTTCTTT.

The CDR3 sequence is CASSVTGVSYNEQFF. CDR3 coding DNA: TGCGCCAGCAGCGTTACAGGGGTCTCCTACAATGAGCAGTTCTTC. V is TRBV5-1 and J is TRBJ2-1; TRBD1 matches 7 bases. The germline gives CDR1 SGHRS, CDR2 YFSETQ. This CDR3 is 15 amino acids long. The ends lost 4 bases at V and 0 bases at J; junction bases unmatched: 4.

The CDR3 protein is CASSQGGGYGYTF. The CDR3 nucleotides read TGTGCCAGCAGCCAGGGCGGAGGGTATGGCTACACCTTC. This chain connects TRBV5-8 to TRBJ1-2, with D possibly matching TRBD1 (5 bases). Germline-derived CDR1 and CDR2 are SGHTS and YDEGEE. The CDR3 is 13 amino acids. V was trimmed by 4 bases and J by 5 bases, leaving 12 bases between them.

The chain uses TRBV14 and TRBJ2-1; maybe TRBD1 (6 bases). The CDR3 has 15 residues. Trimming cost V 1 base and J 8 bases, with 15 bases left between them. Germline V gene data show CDR1 as SGHDN and CDR2 as FVKESK. Here the CDR3 reads CASSQANYRAHEQFF. The CDR3, as DNA: TGTGCCAGCAGCCAAGCTAATTACAGGGCCCATGAGCAGTTCTTC.

In this sample, this clone turned up a few times. This chain uses TRBV5-8 with TRBJ2-1, with a possible D match to TRBD1 (6 bases). Germline V CDR1 and CDR2: SGHTS, YDEGEE. CDR3 length: 15 residues. V was clipped by 2 bases and J by 4 bases, with 13 bases between them. Here the CDR3 reads CASSLSNRVYNEQFF. CDR3 nucleotide sequence: TGTGCCAGCAGCTTATCTAACAGGGTTTACAATGAGCAGTTCTTC.

In this sample, this clone turned up a few times. This chain joins TRBV5-1 and TRBJ1-1; tentative D call: TRBD1 (6 bases). The CDR3 sequence is 14 residues long. Deletions cut 4 bases from V and 6 bases from J, with 16 bases between. Germline lookup yields CDR1 SGHRS and CDR2 YFSETQ. CDR3 amino acids: CASSEGQPGAEAFF. The CDR3 nucleotides are TGCGCCAGCAGCGAAGGACAGCCAGGCGCTGAAGCTTTCTTT. The entire variable domain, with the rest obtained from reference TRBV5-1 and TRBJ1-1, is as follows: KAGVTQTPRYLIKTRGQQVTLSCSPISGHRSVSWYQQTPGQGLQFLFEYFSETQRNKGNFPGRFSGRQFSNSRSEMNVSTLELGDSALYLCASSEGQPGAEAFFGQGTRLTVV.

The chain is built from TRBV7-9 and TRBJ2-3; 10 nucleotides match TRBD2. Trimming at V came to 5 bases and at J to 1 base, leaving 6 bases not matched to a gene. Germline assignment: CDR1 SEHNR and CDR2 FQNEAQ (reference sequence). This CDR3 contains 16 residues. This chain's CDR3 is CASSPRLAGGTDTQYF. The CDR3 DNA is TGTGCCAGCAGCCCCCGGCTAGCGGGGGGCACAGATACGCAGTATTTT.

The chain joins TRBV6-1 to TRBJ1-5; 7 bases align to TRBD1. The V gene end was trimmed by 5 bases and the J gene end by 6 bases; junction bases not matched to a gene: 7. Per the germline V gene, CDR1 is MNHNS and CDR2 is SASEGT. The CDR3 sequence is 14 residues long. In DNA form, the CDR3 reads TGTGCCAGCAGTCGGACAGGCGTAGGTCAGCCCCAGCATTTT. Translated: CASSRTGVGQPQHF.

V gene TRBV2 combines with J gene TRBJ1-2; TRBD1 is a possible D gene (5 bases). The CDR3 loop spans 17 amino acids. Germline V gene sequence: CDR1 SNHLY, CDR2 FYNNEI. Trimming removed 8 bases from V and 0 bases from J, with 22 bases in between. In nucleotides, the CDR3 is TGTGCCAGCTACCCATTAGTGGGGCCGGAAGCTAACTATGGCTACACCTTC. Its translation: CASYPLVGPEANYGYTF. Using reference TRBV2 and TRBJ1-2 for the parts outside the CDR3, the full variable domain is EPEVTQTPSHQVTQMGQEVILRCVPISNHLYFYWYRQILGQKVEFLVSFYNNEISEKSEIFDDQFSVERPDGSNFTLKIRSTKLEDSAMYFCASYPLVGPEANYGYTFGSGTRLTVV.

The chain is built from TRBV19 and TRBJ2-2, with TRBD1 identical over 8 bases. The CDR3 spans 15 residues. Germline V gene data show CDR1 as LNHDA and CDR2 as SQIVND (reference sequence). V gave up 7 bases and J gave up 2 bases; unmatched junction bases: 6. CDR3 bases: TGTGCCAGTATGGCCGGGACAGGTAACACCGGGGAGCTGTTTTTT. Residues: CASMAGTGNTGELFF.

The CDR3 loop is CASSLGSGGAGETQYF. Written as DNA, the CDR3 is TGTGCCAGCAGCTTAGGTAGCGGGGGGGCCGGCGAGACCCAGTACTTC. J is TRBJ2-5 and V is TRBV11-2; TRBD2 agrees at 11 bases. Germline V CDR1 and CDR2: SGHAT, FQNNGV. The CDR3 extends over 16 amino acids. After removal of 1 base from V and 5 bases from J, the junction contained 6 bases not matched to a gene.

The gene calls are TRBV14 and TRBJ1-5; the D is unclear. There are 14 residues in the CDR3. CDR1 SGHDN and CDR2 FVKESK come from the germline V gene. V was pared by 3 bases and J by 2 bases, with 8 bases between. The CDR3: CASSQGSGNQPQHF. The CDR3, as DNA: TGTGCCAGCAGCCAGGGCTCCGGCAATCAGCCCCAGCATTTT.

The V call is TRBV5-4, the J call TRBJ2-7; 10 nucleotides line up with TRBD2. CDR1 is SGHNT and CDR2 is YYREEE in the germline V gene (reference sequence). The CDR3 has 16 residues. With 4 bases clipped from V and 3 bases from J, the junction kept 10 bases outside the gene matches. The CDR3 DNA reads as TGTGCCAGCAGCCTCGGGGGACTAGCGAAGCACTACGAGCAGTACTTC. Its translation is CASSLGGLAKHYEQYF.

The rearrangement links TRBV30 to TRBJ1-2, with 8 nucleotides matching TRBD1. Unmatched junction bases numbered 6, after V lost 0 bases and J lost 6 bases. The CDR3 runs to 14 residues. In germline, CDR1 is GTSNPN, CDR2 SVGIG (reference sequence). For the CDR3, the DNA is TGTGCCTGGAGTGTACAGGGGGTAGGAGATGGCTACACCTTC. It codes for CAWSVQGVGDGYTF.

This sequence joins TRBV9 and TRBJ2-6, with D maybe TRBD1 (5 bases). CDR3 size: 16 residues. V lost 3 bases and J lost 0, with 10 bases in between. Germline CDR1 reads SGDLS; CDR2 reads YYNGEE. In DNA, the CDR3 is TGTGCCAGCAGCGAGGGCAGGGACTCTGGGGCCAACGTCCTGACTTTC. It translates to CASSEGRDSGANVLTF.

J is TRBJ2-5 and V is TRBV19; D remains ambiguous. The V gene's germline CDR1 is LNHDA and CDR2 SQIVND (reference sequence). V was clipped by 3 bases and J by 5 bases, with 4 bases between them. The CDR3 has 11 amino acids. The chain's CDR3 is CASSIRETQYF. The CDR3 DNA is TGTGCCAGTAGTATCAGGGAGACCCAGTACTTC.

The chain couples TRBV13 to TRBJ1-6, with a tentative D call TRBD1 (6 bases). Between the trimmed V and J ends, which lost 3 bases and 7 bases, there was a span of 16 bases. CDR3 length: 16 residues. Germline values: CDR1 PRHDT, CDR2 FYEKMQ (reference sequence). The CDR3 DNA follows: TGTGCCAGCAGCTTTGGGGGGGCCCTATTGAATTCACCCCTCCACTTT. This sequence encodes CASSFGGALLNSPLHF.

This clone was observed once. This sample includes further DNA sequences coding for the same CDR3. J is TRBJ1-6 and V is TRBV9; 7 positions match TRBD1. Germline loops: CDR1 SGDLS, CDR2 YYNGEE. Losses at the gene ends were 4 bases for V and 0 bases for J; bases not matched to a gene: 7. The CDR3 is 17 residues long. The CDR3 nucleotides read TGTGCCAGCAGCCGGGACAGTCAAAGCTCCTATAATTCACCCCTCCACTTT. Translating it yields CASSRDSQSSYNSPLHF.

The V and J genes are TRBV2 and TRBJ2-1; TRBD1 is a possible D gene (5 bases). V was clipped by 6 bases and J by 5 bases, with 11 bases between them. CDR3 length: 13 residues. Germline assignment: CDR1 SNHLY and CDR2 FYNNEI. As DNA, the CDR3 is TGTGCCAGCAGGGCGACAGCGAACAATGAGCAGTTCTTC. This sequence encodes CASRATANNEQFF.

The chain employs TRBV21-1 and TRBJ1-2; the DNA was not compared with TRBD1, the D call given in the table. TRBV21-1 is a pseudogene segment. The CDR3 totals 15 residues. This chain's CDR3 is CASSKQRRKGRGYTF. CDR3 DNA: TGTGCCAGCAGCAAGCAAAGGCGGAAGGGGCGTGGCTACACCTTC.